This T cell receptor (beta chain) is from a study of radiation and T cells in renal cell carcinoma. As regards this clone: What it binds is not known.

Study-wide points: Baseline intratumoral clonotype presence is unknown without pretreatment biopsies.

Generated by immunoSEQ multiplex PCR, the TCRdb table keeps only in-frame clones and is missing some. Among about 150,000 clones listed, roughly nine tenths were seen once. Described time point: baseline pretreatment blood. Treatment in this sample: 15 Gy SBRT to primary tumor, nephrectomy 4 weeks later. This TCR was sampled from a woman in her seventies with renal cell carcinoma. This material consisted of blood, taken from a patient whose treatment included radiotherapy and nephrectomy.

CDR3: CASRSGTAYGYTF. The CDR3 DNA is TGTGCCAGCAGATCCGGGACAGCCTATGGCTACACCTTC. The chain joins TRBV27 to TRBJ1-2; 7 positions agree with TRBD1. This CDR3 spans 13 amino acids. J gave up 4 bases and V 6 bases, and 5 bases lay outside the gene matches. Germline V gene sequence: CDR1 MNHEY, CDR2 SMNVEV (reference sequence).